The rows below give T cell receptor beta chains drawn from one sample of a study of blood T cell repertoires in COVID-19. Repertoires were generated with immunoSEQ multiplex PCR, while TCRdb's copy carries only in-frame clones and drops some. The sample lists about 100,000 clones; 70% to 90% were seen once. Sequenced input: peripheral blood. All receptors come from a man in his fifties or sixties with acute or convalescent COVID-19. The CDR3 runs from the conserved cysteine through the conserved F or W. A D gene is named only where the DNA matches it firmly. Rows may omit the clone size; those that give it use once, few, many or a size class.

clone_size d_call j_call v_call cdr3_nt cdr3_aa
. TRBD2 TRBJ2-1 TRBV3-1/TRBV3-2 TGTGCCAGCAGCCAATCGGGTAGCGGGAGAGGTAATGAGCAGTTCTTC CASSQSGSGRGNEQFF
. . TRBJ2-2 TRBV6-5 TGTGCCAGCAGTTACATCAGGGGCACCGGGGAGCTGTTTTTT CASSYIRGTGELFF
. TRBD2 TRBJ2-1 TRBV11-2 TGTGCCAGCAGCTTAAAAACTAGCGGGGTATACAATGAGCAGTTCTTC CASSLKTSGVYNEQFF
. TRBD1 TRBJ1-2 TRBV11-2 TGTGCCAGCAGCCAAGACAGGGGGCGTGTGGACTATGGCTACACCTTC CASSQDRGRVDYGYTF
. . TRBJ2-1 TRBV19 TGTGCCAGTAGTATAGATGCGGGGGCAGATGAGCAGTTCTTC CASSIDAGADEQFF
. . TRBJ1-2 TRBV19 TGTGCCAGTAGTAAACAGGGCTATGGCTACACCTTC CASSKQGYGYTF
. . TRBJ2-5 TRBV5-6 TGTGCCAGCAGCTTGTTTAGGACTCAGCTTTGGTCGGAGACCCAGTACTTC CASSLFRTQLWSETQYF
. . TRBJ1-2 TRBV2 TGTGCCAGCAGGGGCTCCCTTCTGTCTGGCTACACCTTC CASRGSLLSGYTF
. . TRBJ2-2 TRBV19 TGTGCCAGTAGTTTGGGACTCTACACCGGGGAGCTGTTTTTT CASSLGLYTGELFF
once TRBD1 TRBJ1-1 TRBV18 TGTGCCAGCTCACCACGGGCGCTCCAGGGGGCGCGGGACACTGAAGCTTTCTTT CASSPRALQGARDTEAFF
. . TRBJ1-4 TRBV5-8 TGTGCCAGCAGCTTGATCTGGGGGCGTGAAAAACTGTTTTTT CASSLIWGREKLFF
once TRBD1 TRBJ1-2 TRBV3-1/TRBV3-2 TGTGCCAGCAGCCAAGGCCAGGGGGCTAACTATGGCTACACCTTC CASSQGQGANYGYTF
. TRBD2 TRBJ2-3 TRBV7-2 TGTGCCAGCAGACCTAGCGGGGGGGCGGGCACAGATACGCAGTATTTT CASRPSGGAGTDTQYF
. . TRBJ1-1 TRBV5-1 TGCGCCAGCGGAAGAGACAGACCGAACACTGAAGCTTTCTTT CASGRDRPNTEAFF
. . TRBJ2-7 TRBV5-1 TGCGCCAGCAGCTTGATCCTGGGGGGACTTACCTACGAGCAGTACTTC CASSLILGGLTYEQYF
. TRBD2 TRBJ2-3 TRBV9 TGTGCCAGCAGCGGACTCGGGTTAGCGGGACGAGATACGCAGTATTTT CASSGLGLAGRDTQYF
. . TRBJ1-1 TRBV19 TGTGCCAGTAGTGGCTGGTCGGGGGACACTGAAGCTTTCTTT CASSGWSGDTEAFF
. . TRBJ2-4 TRBV21-1 TGTGCCAGCAGCTTCTCCAGGGGCCCGCGAGATTACTTC CASSFSRGPRDYF
. . TRBJ1-4 TRBV7-9 TGTGCCAGCAGCTTGGGGAGACCTAATGAAAAACTGTTTTTT CASSLGRPNEKLFF
. TRBD1 TRBJ1-2 TRBV2 TGTGCCAGCAGAGAGCGACAGGGGGTTAACTATGGCTACACCTTC CASRERQGVNYGYTF
. . TRBJ2-1 TRBV20-1 TGCAGTGCTAGTCGGGGGAATGAGCAGTTCTTC CSASRGNEQFF
. . TRBJ1-1 TRBV7-2 TGTGCCAGCAGCACATTTTTCGGGGGGCCCACTGAAGCTTTCTTT CASSTFFGGPTEAFF
. . TRBJ1-4 TRBV12-3/TRBV12-4 TGTGCCAGCGCACAGGGCTCGGATGAAAAACTGTTTTTT CASAQGSDEKLFF
once TRBD2 TRBJ2-7 TRBV30 TGTGCCTGGGACGGACTAGCGGGTTACGAGCAGTACTTC CAWDGLAGYEQYF
. . TRBJ1-3 TRBV19 TGTGCCAGTAGTGACCGGAGGCAGCCCTCTGGAAACACCATATATTTT CASSDRRQPSGNTIYF
once . TRBJ2-1 TRBV7-8 TGTGCCAGCAGCTTTCGGTCAATCTCCATGAATGAGCAGTTCTTC CASSFRSISMNEQFF
. . TRBJ2-7 TRBV29-1 TGCAGCGTTGCGGGGGGCTCCGGAACCTACGAGCAGTACTTC CSVAGGSGTYEQYF
. . TRBJ2-7 TRBV3-1/TRBV3-2 TGTGCCAGCAGCCGCCGCAGGGTCATCAGGTGCTACGAGCAGTACTTC CASSRRRVIRCYEQYF
. . TRBJ2-1 TRBV4-1 TGCGCCAGCAGCCAAGAGCGGGATTTAGGAAATGAGCAGTTCTTC CASSQERDLGNEQFF
. . TRBJ2-1 TRBV30 TGTGCCTGGAGTGTACTTGACGCGGGGAAGCAGTTCTTC CAWSVLDAGKQFF
. . TRBJ1-6 TRBV18 TGTGCCAGCTCACCCCGGGGGGGTAATTCACCCCTCCACTTT CASSPRGGNSPLHF
. TRBD1 TRBJ1-1 TRBV9 TGTGCCAGCAGCGTAGGTGATACGGGACAGGGGACTGAAGCTTTCTTT CASSVGDTGQGTEAFF
. TRBD1 TRBJ1-4 TRBV19 TGTGCCACAAAGGACAGGACTAATGAAAAACTGTTTTTT CATKDRTNEKLFF
once . TRBJ2-5 TRBV7-8 TGTGCCAGCAGCGTGTGGAGGGGGCTGAGCAGTGAGACCCAGTACTTC CASSVWRGLSSETQYF
once TRBD2 TRBJ2-3 TRBV11-2 TGTGCCAGCAGCTTGGGGGGTAGCGGGGGCGCAGATACGCAGTATTTT CASSLGGSGGADTQYF
. . TRBJ1-2 TRBV3-1/TRBV3-2 TGTGCCAGCAGCCGACGGACTTTTGGCTACACCTTC CASSRRTFGYTF
. . TRBJ2-3 TRBV4-1 TGCGCCAGCAGCCAACCGGCGCGGACAGATACGCAGTATTTT CASSQPARTDTQYF
. TRBD1 TRBJ1-1 TRBV5-1 TGCGCCAGCAGCTTGGGACAGGGGGCCGCTGAAGCTTTCTTT CASSLGQGAAEAFF
. . TRBJ2-2 TRBV19 TGTGCCAGTAGCGGTCATACCGGGGAGCTGTTTTTT CASSGHTGELFF
once TRBD1 TRBJ1-2 TRBV10-2 TGCGCCAGCAGTGAGGCAGGGGGCTATGGCTACACCTTC CASSEAGGYGYTF
few TRBD2 TRBJ2-2 TRBV19 TGTGCCAGTAGGCCGGGACTAGCGACCGGGGAGCTGTTTTTT CASRPGLATGELFF
. . TRBJ1-1 TRBV4-1 TGCGCCAGCAGCCAAGGGTGGGGGGGATGGACTGAAGCTTTCTTT CASSQGWGGWTEAFF
. TRBD1 TRBJ2-1 TRBV27 TGTGCCAGCAGTTCCGACGTGGGACAGTACTACAATGAGCAGTTCTTC CASSSDVGQYYNEQFF
. . TRBJ2-7 TRBV15 TGTGCCACCAGCAGAGATCCGGGGACCTACGAGCAGTACTTC CATSRDPGTYEQYF
. TRBD1 TRBJ2-5 TRBV9 TGTGCCAGCAGCGAAGCGGACAGGGGGCGAGCGGAGACCCAGTACTTC CASSEADRGRAETQYF
. . TRBJ1-1 TRBV5-5 TGTGCCAGCAGCTCGCAGATAACCATGAACACTGAAGCTTTCTTT CASSSQITMNTEAFF
few TRBD1 TRBJ2-7 TRBV5-1 TGCGCCAGCAGCTCGGACAGGGTAGGCGAGCAGTACTTC CASSSDRVGEQYF
. TRBD1 TRBJ2-1 TRBV7-2 TGTGCCAGCAGCTTCTACTTGGGGGGACAGGGGGTGGCCAATGAGCAGTTCTTC CASSFYLGGQGVANEQFF
. TRBD1 TRBJ1-2 TRBV7-9 TGTGCCAGCAGCCCACGGGACAGGGTTGGTGGCTACACCTTC CASSPRDRVGGYTF
. TRBD1 TRBJ1-1 TRBV6-2/TRBV6-3 TGTGCCAGCAGTTACTCGACAGGGGGTGAAGCTTTCTTT CASSYSTGGEAFF
. . TRBJ1-4 TRBV2 TGTGCCAGCGGCGCGGCGGGTGTCCCTAATGAAAAACTGTTTTTT CASGAAGVPNEKLFF
. . TRBJ1-2 TRBV11-2 TGTGCCAGCAGCTTTCCCCGGGCAGGGAGGGGCTACACCTTC CASSFPRAGRGYTF
. TRBD1 TRBJ2-7 TRBV29-1 TGCAGCGTTGAAAAAGGACAGGGCTACGAGCAGTACTTC CSVEKGQGYEQYF
. TRBD2 TRBJ2-1 TRBV2 TGTGCCAGCAGTGATATAACTAGCGGGAGTATCTACAATGAGCAGTTCTTC CASSDITSGSIYNEQFF
. . TRBJ1-1 TRBV6-5 TGTGCCAGCATGCCGGTTTTGTCCTATCGGGGTGAAGCTTTCTTT CASMPVLSYRGEAFF
. . TRBJ2-1 TRBV30 TGTGCCTGGAGTACTTACGGAGGGGCGACCTACAATGAGCAGTTCTTC CAWSTYGGATYNEQFF
once TRBD2 TRBJ2-1 TRBV4-1 TGCGCCAGCAGCCAAACCCCCCAGCGGGGGGGCCGTTTAGGTCGCAATGAGCAGTTCTTC CASSQTPQRGGRLGRNEQFF
. . TRBJ2-2 TRBV9 TGTGCCAGCAGCGCAGGCACCGGGGAGCTGTTTTTT CASSAGTGELFF
. TRBD1 TRBJ1-5 TRBV6-5 TGTGCCAGCAGGGGACAGGGGATCAATCAGCCCCAGCATTTT CASRGQGINQPQHF